This T cell receptor beta chain was sequenced for a study of human T cells and chemical hapten exposure. The time point: patch test 2, 6 weeks after DPC sensitization. Documented treatment: therapeutic diphenylcyclopropenone sensitization with weekly scalp DPC. TCRdb re-called the RACE reads through MiXCR, storing one row per CDR3 protein. Of about 380,000 distinct CDR3 sequences in the sample, around 6% were seen once. Only a few counts were recorded for this clonotype. The V gene lost 4 bases and the J gene lost 0 bases, with 9 bases spanning the gap. CDR3 length equals 14 residues. Germline V lookup: CDR1 KGHSH, CDR2 LQKENI.

V gene TRBV18 combines with J gene TRBJ2-5, with a possible D match to TRBD2 (5 bases). The sequence was obtained from a woman aged 18-29 years with alopecia areata. Some clones in this sample may be carry-over from other donors' samples. Sequenced material: whole blood, taken in connection with sensitization to the hapten diphenylcyclopropenone (DPC). Here the CDR3 DNA reads TGTGCCAGCTCACGAGAGGACTACCAAGAGACCCAGTACTTC. Translating it yields CASSREDYQETQYF.